This TCR beta chain was recovered during a study of identical twins. Points from the study as a whole: The presence of invariant MAIT and iNKT cells could partly confound analyses of zero-insertion sequences.

From the 5' RACE reads, TCRdb called clonotypes with MiXCR, one entry per CDR3 protein. Among 500,000 to 650,000 distinct CDR3 sequences, around 24% were seen once, and the ten largest hold around 0.5%. This clonotype was seen a handful of times. No antigen is known for it. Unmatched junction bases numbered 5, after V lost 5 bases and J lost 5 bases. The CDR3 consists of 14 residues. Looked up from germline, CDR1 is SEHNR and CDR2 is FQNEAQ (reference sequence). Another study also made use of these data, one on yellow fever vaccine responses in identical twins.

Sequencing was carried out using CD4+ T cells sorted from blood. The chain carries TRBV7-9 and TRBJ2-1; TRBD1 matches at 8 bases. The TCR was taken from a woman younger than 35 in good health. CDR3 nucleotides: TGTGCCAGCAGCATGGGACAGGCGAACAATGAGCAGTTCTTC. It is translated as CASSMGQANNEQFF.